This T cell receptor beta chain was identified in a study of cytomegalovirus exposure and HLA in healthy donors. 60 Vbeta and 13 Jbeta primers were used in PCR. Profiled with immunoSEQ multiplex PCR; TCRdb holds only in-frame clones, not every one. There are approximately 150,000 clones in the sample; over 70% occur only once, and 1.3% lies in the top ten. Sequencing was carried out using PBMCs. This receptor was obtained from a man aged 45-65 years in good health and CMV-seropositive.

CDR3: CASSEDRDQPQHF. The CDR3 nucleotides read TGTGCCAGCTCAGAGGACAGGGATCAGCCCCAGCATTTT. The chain is built from TRBV18 and TRBJ1-5; 8 bases agree with TRBD1. The CDR3 extends over 13 amino acids. Germline-derived CDR1 and CDR2 are KGHSH and LQKENI. J was trimmed by 5 bases and V by 5 bases; bases with no gene match: 2.